One T cell receptor beta chain is described in this entry. This clonotype was seen many times. Its antigen remains unidentified. Per-nucleotide qualities are absent, and no much larger clonotype sits a single base away. The library came from multiplex PCR. Sequenced using an Illumina HiSeq 4000. TCR beta libraries were built with iRepertoire HTBI primers and Arm-PCR amplification of CDR3 regions. Gel purification was performed on PCR products prior to sequencing. Per the authors' processing: Across samples, 60 to 70 TRBV and 15 or so TRBJ segments were identified and used for gene usage analysis of CDR3 amino acid clonotypes. COPE and FqMerger were used to merge the filtered high-quality paired reads into contigs. Contigs were aligned with BLAST to IMGT TRBV, TRBD and TRBJ reference genes, and CDR3 was defined per IMGT. Any clonotype with a frequency above 0.1% was counted as a highly expanded clone. Shannon entropy served as the measure of repertoire diversity, while the Gini coefficient captured V-J evenness. Clonotypes shared by more than one individual were considered public. TCRdb redid the processing of the public reads, applying fastp at Q25 and MiXCR, and retained in-frame beta chains. Rows with a matching CDR3 protein are joined into one entry that keeps the most common DNA and genes. The V and J calls and clone size are TCRdb's, not the authors'. The sample profile shows about 220,000 distinct CDR3 sequences; roughly a fifth of them were found once. 10% to 15% of the sample comes from the top ten.

The data originate from a study of regulatory T cells in long-lasting Graves disease (dated by TCRdb to the early 2020s). Broadly, across the study: Antithyroid drugs had been taken for less than 3 months by newly diagnosed Graves' disease patients. The study was conducted in China and was registered as a clinical trial. TCR sequencing covered some 13 persistent and approximately 20 newly diagnosed Graves' disease patients, 33 samples in total. Patients with persistent Graves' disease were compared with patients with newly diagnosed Graves' disease using TCR sequencing and RNA sequencing of peripheral blood.

The sample's time point, from its label and the paper: newly diagnosed GD, antithyroid drugs for less than 3 months. RNA was extracted from PBMCs in TRIzol for both TCR sequencing and RNA sequencing. The diagnosis of Graves' disease was made according to American Thyroid Association guidelines. Patients were recruited from an endocrinology department in Xi'an, China. Each patient gave roughly 10 milliliters of peripheral blood, collected in an EDTA anticoagulant tube. Ficoll Paque Plus density gradient separation was used to isolate PBMCs, and no further T cell sorting was done. An Agilent 2100 Bioanalyzer and agarose gel were used to check RNA quality, and a NanoDrop 2000 was used to measure RNA concentration. Findings and caveats that apply to the study as a whole: The authors noted that the small sample size was a limitation that may lower accuracy. Compared with newly diagnosed patients, patients with persistent Graves' disease had lower TCR Shannon entropy and fewer highly expanded clones, which suggests clonal expansion. A larger number of public clonotypes was shared among persistent patients (approximately 3,000) than among newly diagnosed patients (roughly 980). The study examined only peripheral blood because the primary lesion, thyroid tissue, could not be accessed. Sequencing and analysis were limited to the TCR beta chain.

These data also formed part of another study, on T cells in Graves' hyperthyroidism and ophthalmopathy. That second report states: A patient counted as having stable Graves' hyperthyroidism if no progression to ophthalmopathy occurred over 18 months of follow-up. Hyperthyroidism patients were aged 18 to 65 years and newly diagnosed, with disease duration of less than 2 months. Any patient with an uncontrolled infection, another autoimmune disease, pregnancy or lactation was excluded. Diagnoses relied on clinical symptoms, serum thyroxine and TRAb, thyroid ultrasound and orbital computed tomography. A first-round RT-PCR of the TCR CDR3 used the HTBI primer set with the Qiagen OneStep RT-PCR kit. Most expanded thyroid clonotypes (frequency above 0.001) were also detected in blood, suggesting blood repertoires may reflect thyroid immune responses. A 13 V-J signature model separated ophthalmopathy from stable hyperthyroidism, with 87.88% sensitivity and 81.08% specificity in cross-validation and 80%/75% in testing. In validation, the model predicted progression to ophthalmopathy a median of roughly 6.5 months before onset, with roughly 70% sensitivity and more than 72% specificity. A discovery cohort of around 100 patients, approximately 45 with Graves' ophthalmopathy and roughly 59 with stable Graves' hyperthyroidism, was used to find distinguishing TCR V-J signatures. Whether ophthalmopathy could be predicted prospectively was tested in an independent validation cohort made up of about 18 hyperthyroidism patients plus 17 patients who later progressed to ophthalmopathy. The 85 to 100 discovery patients were randomly split 7:3 into training and test sets. Thyroid tissue and blood T-cell repertoires from about six Graves' hyperthyroidism patients were also compared in the study. Following sampling, methimazole starting at 30 mg daily was given to hyperthyroidism patients, and high-dose intravenous methylprednisolone was given to ophthalmopathy patients. A second multiplex PCR round built the libraries, followed by size selection and purification. Sequencing of the libraries was done on an Illumina HiSeq2000 using paired-end 100 bp reads. Raw data were processed with SOAPnuke, discarding reads with adapters, uncalled bases, mean Phred below 15, or no exact constant-primer or identifier match. High-quality paired reads were merged with COPE v1.2.5, and unique nucleotide sequences were defined as clonotypes. MiTCR v1.1 was used to align the clonotypes against IMGT TRBV, TRBD and TRBJ reference segments. The analysis included only V-J combinations with a frequency above 0.0001, which together covered 99% to 99.2% of the repertoires. The TCS score was defined as the ratio of F50 (clonal expansion) to E x V (chaos), calculated using BLOSUM62-based TCRdist between CDR3 peptides within each V-J. Welch's t-statistics and random forest reduced some 510 V-J features to 13, which were used in a naive Bayes classifier (R e1071). Sample size was not statistically predetermined, and blinding of investigators to group allocation was not performed. According to the paper, TCR Vbeta CDR3 sequencing was carried out on over 130 peripheral blood samples, which came from more than 40 ophthalmopathy, under 85 hyperthyroidism and approximately 17 progressor patients.

The sample in question was peripheral blood mononuclear cells (PBMCs), obtained at new diagnosis, from a patient treated with antithyroid drugs. The clonotype was recovered from a woman in her thirties with Graves disease. Donor details come from another sample of the same person, matched by shared clones.

The DNA sequence follows: TGTGCCAGCAGTTTGTTCGCGGGGGAGACCCAGTACTTC. It codes for CASSLFAGETQYF. The rearrangement joined TRBV12-3 or TRBV12-4 to TRBJ2-3; D gene: possibly TRBD2, on 6 matching bases. The J call may be incorrect, as the DNA end agrees better with TRBJ2-5. The CDR3 has 13 amino acids, counting the end cysteine and phenylalanine. Only CDR3 DNA remains: 39 bases, in frame from the first base.